The T cell receptor beta chain under discussion was sequenced for a study of cytotoxic CD8 clonotypes in ibrutinib-treated CLL (dated by TCRdb to about 2021). For context, the study as a whole: The cohort was composed of 11 relapsed/refractory and about 16 treatment-naive patients; IGHV unmutated status was identified in approximately 18 patients. Partial responses were observed in 24 patients and complete responses in 2; after a median follow-up of about 69 months, remission was maintained in 14 patients and progression was observed in some 12. Response samples were taken after a median of 12 months on treatment, ranging from 6 to 36 months. Samples averaged approximately 260,000 productive templates and tens of thousands of productive rearrangements. Of the 90 or so participants in the trial, about two dozen had longitudinal samples available. Cryopreserved peripheral blood mononuclear cells were obtained before treatment, at response, and at either sustained remission or disease progression. Patients were still on ibrutinib when every remission and progressive disease sample was collected.

The CDR3 has 13 amino acids, counting the end cysteine and phenylalanine. Only the CDR3 portion is preserved as DNA: 39 bases, with reading frame beginning at the first base. The germline V gene sets CDR1 to KGHSH and CDR2 to LQKENI. V has 5 bases trimmed and J has 9 bases trimmed; junction bases matching no gene number 5. The time point label on this specimen signifies: 24 months on ibrutinib. For TCR beta library preparation, roughly 2.2 micrograms of genomic DNA were isolated from cryopreserved PBMCs. Longitudinal blood samples from CLL patients on ibrutinib monotherapy underwent high-throughput TCR beta sequencing. The patients took part in an open-label, single-center phase 2 trial of ibrutinib monotherapy. On this clone: It has no known antigen specificity. Base quality data are lacking; no much larger clone is found one base away.

A MiSeq instrument was used for deep resolution sequencing, which targeted depths ranging from 1 in 1 million up to 1 in 200,000 T cells, with coverage averaging 10x for each clonotype. The immunoSEQ hsTCRB Kit was used to generate TCR beta libraries. Concerning the study's data processing: ImmunoSEQ Data Assistant and ImmunoSEQ Analyzer were used for data analysis, and V, D and J genes were assigned according to IMGT definitions. Clonality, which ranges from 0 to 1, was calculated by subtracting the normalized Shannon entropy of productive rearrangement frequencies from one. Public clonotype analysis was restricted to overrepresented clonotypes comprising at least 0.05% of each patient's repertoire. More than ten age-matched healthy donor repertoires from immuneACCESS were used as controls for clonality. TCRdb took over this immuneACCESS table, retaining in-frame rearrangements with V and J assigned. Such tables are incomplete; in checked studies, under half of the missing clones stem from an unresolved V gene, and the remainder is unexplained. The V and J calls and clone size were taken over from that table, and D and trimming were inferred from the DNA. The sample yields around 70,000 clones; over 65% were counted once. The ten largest account for roughly 35% of the sample.

Beyond this particular receptor, the publication reports: Clonality increased at ibrutinib response, stayed stable in sustained remission, and fell back toward baseline at progression. Lymph node repertoires were not examined, and the timing of sampling was not matched between patients in sustained remission and those whose disease progressed. Public clonotypes were rare and either contracted or stayed stable during treatment, and the rise in clonality at ibrutinib response reflected the expansion of private clonotypes. Baseline clonality was found to be higher than that of age-matched healthy donors and was strongly correlated with circulating CD8+ T-cell counts.

This chain is built from TRBV18 and TRBJ2-2; 8 central bases correspond to TRBD1. The source was PBMCs, collected after 24 months of ibrutinib treatment. This clonotype was obtained from a human donor with chronic lymphocytic leukemia. The base sequence is TGTGCCAGCTCATCTCCAGGGGGCCGGGAGCTGTTTTTT. Its protein reads: CASSSPGGRELFF.